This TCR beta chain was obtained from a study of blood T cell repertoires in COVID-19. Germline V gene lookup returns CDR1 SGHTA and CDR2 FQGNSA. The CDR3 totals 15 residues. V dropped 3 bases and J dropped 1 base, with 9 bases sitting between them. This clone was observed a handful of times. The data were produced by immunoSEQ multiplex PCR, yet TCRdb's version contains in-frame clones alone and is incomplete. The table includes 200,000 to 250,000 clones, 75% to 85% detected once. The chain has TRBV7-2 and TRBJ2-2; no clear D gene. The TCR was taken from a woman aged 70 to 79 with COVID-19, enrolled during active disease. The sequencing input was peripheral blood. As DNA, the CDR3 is TGTGCCAGCAGCTTGCAACTTCTGAACACCGGGGAGCTGTTTTTT. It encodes CASSLQLLNTGELFF. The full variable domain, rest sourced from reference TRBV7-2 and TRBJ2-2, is GAGVSQSPSNKVTEKGKDVELRCDPISGHTALYWYRQSLGQGLEFLIYFQGNSAPDKSGLPSDRFSAERTGGSVSTLTIQRTQQEDSAVYLCASSLQLLNTGELFFGEGSRLTVL.